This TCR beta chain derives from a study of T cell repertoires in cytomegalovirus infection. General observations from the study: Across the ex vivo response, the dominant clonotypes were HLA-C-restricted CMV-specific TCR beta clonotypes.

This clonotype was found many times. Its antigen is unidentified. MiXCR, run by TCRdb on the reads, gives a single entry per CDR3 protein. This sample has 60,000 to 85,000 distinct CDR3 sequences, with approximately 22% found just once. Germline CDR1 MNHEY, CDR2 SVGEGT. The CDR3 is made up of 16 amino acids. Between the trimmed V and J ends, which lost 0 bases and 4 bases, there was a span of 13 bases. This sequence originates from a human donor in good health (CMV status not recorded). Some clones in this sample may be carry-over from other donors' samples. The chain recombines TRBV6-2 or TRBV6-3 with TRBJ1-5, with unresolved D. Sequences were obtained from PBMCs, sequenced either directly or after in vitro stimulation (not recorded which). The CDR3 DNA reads TGTGCCAGCAGTTACTCTAGTGGGAGAGGGAATCAGCCCCAGCATTTT. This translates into CASSYSSGRGNQPQHF.